These 31 T cell receptor beta chains share one sample of origin, sequenced in a study of blood T cells in healthy people across ages (dated by TCRdb to between 2014 and 2017). Library method: 5' RACE. The sequencer listed for this sample is Illumina HiSeq 2500. The second PCR ran for about 7 to 11 cycles and used a J-beta primer mix along with a sample-barcoded 5' primer. TCRdb took the public reads, trimmed them with fastp at Q25, ran MiXCR for clone calling and kept in-frame beta chains. For every CDR3 protein sequence, its rows merge into one entry that carries the most common genes and DNA. The table for this sample lists fewer than 900,000 distinct CDR3 sequences; approximately 39% of them were counted only once. 20% to 25% of the sample goes to the ten largest clones. Sequenced: blood. The receptors shown here come from a woman in her sixties in good health.

This rearrangement joins TRBV11-1 to TRBJ2-1; D is ambiguous. Deletions cut 7 bases from V and 7 bases from J, with 17 bases between. This CDR3 is built from 14 residues. Per germline, CDR1 SGHAT and CDR2 FQDESV (reference sequence). CDR3 DNA sequence: TGTGCCAGCACCCTACCAGCGCTGCGGAATGAGCAGTTCTTC. It translates to CASTLPALRNEQFF.

The rearrangement links TRBV2 to TRBJ2-1, with 10 bases matching TRBD2. From germline, CDR1 is SNHLY and CDR2 FYNNEI. The V and J ends lost 6 bases and 2 bases, in that order; junction bases with no gene match: 13. The CDR3 has 18 amino acids. CDR3 in DNA: TGTGCCAGCAGCCAAAGCGAGGTAGCGGGGGGCCCCTACAATGAGCAGTTCTTC. It codes for CASSQSEVAGGPYNEQFF.

The rearrangement links TRBV7-2 to TRBJ1-1; the D gene is possibly TRBD1 (5 bases). Trimming stripped 5 bases from V and 4 bases from J, with 11 bases between. The CDR3 is 13 residues long. The V gene's germline CDR1 is SGHTA and CDR2 FQGNSA. The CDR3 reads CASSNQGGTEAFF. The CDR3 DNA follows: TGTGCCAGCAGCAATCAGGGTGGCACTGAAGCTTTCTTT.

The table lists this clonotype with many counts. The gene calls are TRBV20-1 and TRBJ2-3; possibly TRBD2 for D (5 bases). The CDR3 is 14 residues long. The V gene's germline CDR1 is DFQATT and CDR2 SNEGSKA (reference sequence). V was clipped by 3 bases and J by 1 base, with 11 bases between them. CDR3 sequence reads: CSASSDWGTDTQYF. DNA of the CDR3: TGCAGTGCTAGTTCGGACTGGGGCACAGATACGCAGTATTTT.

This sequence joins TRBV29-1 and TRBJ1-3; TRBD1 aligns across 8 bases. The germline V gene encodes CDR1 SQVTM and CDR2 ANQGSEA. V lost 3 bases, J lost 4 bases, and 5 bases stayed unmatched. This CDR3 is built from 14 residues. The CDR3 coding sequence is TGCAGCGTTGACCCGACAGGGGCGGGAAACACCATATATTTT. Residues: CSVDPTGAGNTIYF.

As for this clonotype: One end of the junction varies from germline; a read error may be responsible. The V and J genes are TRBV5-1 and TRBJ1-1; perhaps TRBD1 as D (6 bases). The CDR3 has 15 residues. The V gene's germline CDR1 is SGHRS and CDR2 YFSETQ. The CDR3 loop is CANSLGAFKNTEAFF. As DNA, the CDR3 is TGCGCCAACAGCTTGGGGGCTTTCAAGAACACTGAAGCTTTCTTT.

In its sample, this clonotype was seen a few times. The rearrangement links TRBV20-1 to TRBJ2-7, with 7 bases identical to TRBD1. The V segment lost 0 bases and the J segment 7 bases; nucleotides outside the gene matches: 9. This CDR3 is 14 amino acids long. Germline V lookup: CDR1 DFQATT, CDR2 SNEGSKA (reference sequence). The CDR3 region is CSARDGTVREEQYF. For the CDR3, the DNA is TGCAGTGCTAGAGATGGGACAGTACGAGAGGAGCAGTACTTC.

The chain links TRBV4-2 to TRBJ2-7; TRBD2 agrees at 9 bases. V lost 0 bases to trimming and J lost 4 bases; unmatched junction nucleotides: 10. CDR1 is LGHNA and CDR2 is YNFKEQ in the germline V gene. The CDR3 covers 17 residues. The CDR3 DNA reads TGTGCCAGCAGCCAAGACCCAGCTAGCGGGACTACGTACGAGCAGTACTTC. It encodes CASSQDPASGTTYEQYF.

The chain is built from TRBV10-3 and TRBJ1-2; possible D gene TRBD1, 6 bases. There are 13 residues in the CDR3. Per the germline V gene, CDR1 is ENHRY and CDR2 is SYGVKD. Between the trimmed V and J ends, which lost 7 bases and 8 bases, there was a span of 17 bases. CDR3 sequence reads: CAITTGPSGGYTF. The CDR3 DNA reads as TGTGCCATCACCACAGGGCCATCGGGGGGCTACACCTTC.

This clonotype was detected ten times or more. V usage is TRBV20-1 and J usage is TRBJ2-7, with D maybe TRBD1 (6 bases). V shed 6 bases and J shed 2 bases, with 20 bases lying between them. This CDR3 region has 15 residues. CDR1 and CDR2 (germline): DFQATT, SNEGSKA (reference sequence). CDR3 DNA sequence: TGCAGTGCCCGGAGACAGGTGGCCTCTACCTACGAGCAGTACTTC. It is translated as CSARRQVASTYEQYF.

For this clonotype: This clone may be a read error of a much larger clone one base away. No DNA is shown, since the ends of the CDR3 on it are uncertain; the CDR3 is the one TCRdb lists. The gene calls are TRBV29-1 and TRBJ1-2; the table assigns TRBD1, which was not confirmed against the DNA. CDR1 is SQVTM and CDR2 is ANQGSEA in the germline V gene. The CDR3 sequence runs 15 residues, both termini included. This chain's CDR3 is CSVQRGGQGGYGCTF.

The rearrangement uses TRBV20-1 and TRBJ2-1; TRBD1 aligns across 9 bases. Per germline, CDR1 DFQATT and CDR2 SNEGSKA (reference sequence). The CDR3 loop spans 17 amino acids. V was clipped by 1 base and J by 6 bases; unmatched bases: 13. CDR3 in DNA: TGCAGTGCTAGAGCTCGACCCGGGACAGGGATTGTCAATGAGCAGTTCTTC. It translates to CSARARPGTGIVNEQFF.

This rearrangement joins TRBV9 to TRBJ1-5, with D perhaps matching TRBD1 (5 bases). The V gene lost 3 bases and the J gene lost 5 bases, with 9 bases spanning the gap. The CDR3 sequence is 13 residues long. Germline lookup yields CDR1 SGDLS and CDR2 YYNGEE. This CDR3 reads CASSGDPHQPQHF. For the CDR3, the DNA is TGTGCCAGCAGCGGGGACCCCCATCAGCCCCAGCATTTT.

This clonotype was counted a few times. This sequence joins TRBV12-3 or TRBV12-4 and TRBJ1-2; D remains unclear. V was cut by 6 bases and J by 1 base, with 12 bases left in between. There are 14 residues in the CDR3. The chain's CDR3 is CASSRASLNYGYTF. The CDR3 DNA sequence: TGTGCCAGCAGCCGGGCTTCTCTTAACTATGGCTACACCTTC.

The chain joins TRBV19 to TRBJ2-1, with 9 bases that match TRBD2. Per germline, CDR1 LNHDA and CDR2 SQIVND (reference sequence). The V segment lost 3 bases and the J segment 7 bases; nucleotides outside the gene matches: 16. This CDR3 is 18 amino acids long. CDR3 sequence: CASSIRLSSGLAENEQFF. DNA for the CDR3: TGTGCCAGTAGTATCCGCCTGTCCTCGGGACTAGCCGAGAATGAGCAGTTCTTC.

This clonotype was seen just once. One end of the junction fails to match germline, which may point to a read error. V and J are TRBV18 and TRBJ1-2; unclear D gene. From germline, CDR1 is KGHSH and CDR2 LQKENI. This CDR3 comprises 14 residues. CDR3 in amino acids: CAGSPPNTNYGYTF. The CDR3 coding sequence is TGTGCCGGCTCACCCCCTAATACCAACTATGGCTACACCTTC.

V usage is TRBV24-1 and J usage is TRBJ1-2; D unclear. Trimming left V 5 bases short and J 5 bases short, with 8 bases between. From germline, CDR1 is KGHDR and CDR2 SFDVKD. This CDR3 spans 12 amino acids. CDR3 sequence reads: CATSVQGYGYTF. Here the CDR3 DNA reads TGTGCCACCAGTGTTCAAGGGTATGGCTACACCTTC.

The V gene is TRBV12-5, the J gene TRBJ2-3; D not certain. CDR1 LGHNT and CDR2 FRNRAP come from the germline V gene. The CDR3 sequence is 11 residues long. Between the trimmed V and J ends, which lost 7 bases and 2 bases, there was a span of 4 bases. The CDR3 spells CASAYTDTQYF. CDR3 coding DNA: TGTGCTAGTGCCTACACAGATACGCAGTATTTT.

This clonotype turned up a few times. V usage is TRBV7-8 and J usage is TRBJ2-5; 8 positions match TRBD1. The CDR3 covers 14 residues. Germline V gene lookup returns CDR1 SGHVS and CDR2 FQNEAQ. V shed 5 bases and J 4 bases; nucleotides not matched to a gene: 6. CDR3 region: CASSPSRGPETQYF. CDR3 sequence (DNA): TGTGCCAGCAGCCCCTCCAGGGGGCCAGAGACCCAGTACTTC.

The genes are TRBV19 and TRBJ2-1; TRBD1 matches 7 bases. The CDR3 loop spans 14 amino acids. J was trimmed by 8 bases and V by 7 bases; bases with no gene match: 11. Germline CDR1 LNHDA, CDR2 SQIVND (reference sequence). The CDR3 spells CASIRGGTEDEQFF. The CDR3 DNA reads as TGTGCCAGTATCAGAGGGGGCACCGAGGATGAGCAGTTCTTC.

The chain carries TRBV20-1 and TRBJ2-3, with D possibly being TRBD1 or TRBD2 (6 bases each). This CDR3 contains 18 residues. Germline lookup yields CDR1 DFQATT and CDR2 SNEGSKA (reference sequence). V lost 0 bases to trimming and J lost 0 bases, with 19 bases between them. CDR3 residues: CSARDSGGYLLSTDTQYF. In nucleotides, the CDR3 is TGCAGTGCTAGAGATTCCGGGGGCTACCTCCTCAGCACAGATACGCAGTATTTT.

The chain is built from TRBV21-1 and TRBJ2-7; the D segment call TRBD1 is taken from the table without a DNA check. TRBV21-1 is a pseudogene. This CDR3 contains 17 residues. The CDR3 region is CASSSRPMTGCPYEQYF. The CDR3, as DNA: TGTGCCAGCAGCTCACGCCCTATGACAGGGTGTCCCTACGAGCAGTACTTC.

This clonotype showed up just a few times. J is TRBJ2-3 and V is TRBV14; tentatively, D is TRBD1 (5 bases). This CDR3 contains 15 residues. V lost 2 bases and J lost 4, with 13 bases in between. CDR1 SGHDN and CDR2 FVKESK come from the germline V gene. As DNA, the CDR3 is TGTGCCAGCAGCCAATTAGGACACCAAGCAGATACGCAGTATTTT. Protein sequence: CASSQLGHQADTQYF.

This clonotype was counted a few times. V and J are TRBV3-1 and TRBJ2-1, with D possibly TRBD2 on 5 matching bases. V was cut by 0 bases and J by 7 bases, with 13 bases left in between. Looked up from germline, CDR1 is LGHDT and CDR2 is YNNKEL (reference sequence). The CDR3 is 15 amino acids. CDR3: CASSQDEGTWNEQFF. The CDR3 DNA reads TGTGCCAGCAGCCAAGACGAGGGAACTTGGAATGAGCAGTTCTTC.

The table lists this clonotype with a few counts. The chain links TRBV4-2 to TRBJ2-5, with D possibly TRBD2 on 6 matching bases. The V and J ends lost 0 bases and 1 base respectively, with 9 bases between them. This CDR3 region has 15 residues. Looked up from germline, CDR1 is LGHNA and CDR2 is YNFKEQ. The CDR3 nucleotides read TGTGCCAGCAGCCAAGAGCGGGGCCGCCAAGAGACCCAGTACTTC. Translated: CASSQERGRQETQYF.

The genes are TRBV7-3 and TRBJ2-5; D is possibly TRBD1 (7 bases). Per germline, CDR1 SGHTA and CDR2 FQGTGA. The CDR3 runs to 16 residues. V was pared by 0 bases and J by 4 bases, with 15 bases between. The CDR3 DNA is TGTGCCAGCAGCTTAACGATCAGGGGGGCGGGAGAGACCCAGTACTTC. This gives the protein CASSLTIRGAGETQYF.

In its sample, this clonotype was seen a few times. A much larger clone lies a single base off, so this may be a read error. This chain connects TRBV3-1 to TRBJ2-5; 7 bases agree with TRBD2. The V gene's germline CDR1 is LGHDT and CDR2 YNNKEL (reference sequence). CDR3 size: 14 residues. V shed 8 bases and J 11 bases; nucleotides not matched to a gene: 17. The CDR3 is CASLLSSGHNEQYF. The CDR3, as DNA: TGTGCCAGCCTCCTCTCTAGCGGCCACAATGAGCAGTACTTC.

The rearrangement joins TRBV24-1 to TRBJ2-7, with D tentatively TRBD2 (6 bases). The DNA matches TRBJ2-5 better at its end, which makes the J call doubtful. Germline CDR1 KGHDR, CDR2 SFDVKD. The CDR3 runs 14 residues. CDR3 in amino acids: CATSDWRAGGTQYF. DNA of the CDR3: TGTGCCACCAGTGATTGGAGGGCAGGCGGGACCCAGTACTTC.

V gene TRBV20-1 combines with J gene TRBJ2-3; 10 bases are shared with TRBD2. V shed 1 base and J 2 bases; nucleotides not matched to a gene: 3. The CDR3 sequence is 15 residues long. Germline CDR1 DFQATT, CDR2 SNEGSKA (reference sequence). The CDR3 loop reads CSARAGLAATDTQYF. The CDR3 DNA reads as TGCAGTGCTAGAGCAGGACTAGCGGCCACAGATACGCAGTATTTT.

A word on this clonotype: A read error is likely, as this CDR3 ends without the conserved phenylalanine or tryptophan. The gene calls are TRBV5-4 and TRBJ1-2, with D perhaps matching TRBD1 (5 bases). This CDR3 is 12 amino acids long. V lost 5 bases and J 5 bases, leaving 10 bases between the germline ends. Germline-derived CDR1 and CDR2 are SGHNT and YYREEE (reference sequence). This CDR3 reads CASRKTEYGYTS. In DNA form, the CDR3 reads TGTGCCAGCAGAAAGACAGAATATGGCTACACCTCC.

The chain is built from TRBV2 and TRBJ1-5, with D possibly being TRBD1 (6 bases). With 6 bases removed from V and 6 bases from J, the gap between germline ends came to 18 bases. Germline CDR1 is SNHLY and CDR2 is FYNNEI. The CDR3 sequence is 15 residues long. CDR3 sequence reads: CASSSGTSETQPQHF. For the CDR3, the DNA is TGTGCCAGCAGCTCTGGGACATCCGAAACTCAGCCCCAGCATTTT.